The 12 T cell receptor beta chains below all came from one sample that was sequenced in a study of blood T cell repertoires in COVID-19 (dated by TCRdb to about 2020). The library relied on the immunoSEQ multiplex PCR assay. TCRdb obtained this table from immuneACCESS and retained in-frame rearrangements with V and J assigned. These tables miss some clones; where compared with another copy, unresolved V genes account for less than half of the shortfall, and the remainder is unexplained. Counted in this sample were 270,000 or so clones; approximately 87% of them appeared once. Clones ranked in the top ten supply roughly 8.6% of the sample. Sequencing input: peripheral blood. The receptors shown here come from a human donor in a cohort sampled during active COVID-19.

This clone was observed at least ten times. This rearrangement joins TRBV19 to TRBJ1-6; the match to TRBD1 covers 7 bases. The germline V gene has CDR1 LNHDA and CDR2 SQIVND (reference sequence). The CDR3 spans 13 residues. Trimming took 4 bases from V and 8 from J; bases not matched to a gene: 2. Here the CDR3 reads CASSTDRDSPLHF. CDR3 DNA sequence: TGTGCCAGTAGTACCGACAGGGATTCACCCCTCCACTTT.

This chain uses TRBV18 with TRBJ2-7, with 7 bases lining up with TRBD2. This CDR3 is built from 13 residues. Germline-derived CDR1 and CDR2 are KGHSH and LQKENI. V was pared by 3 bases and J by 7 bases, with 6 bases of the junction left unmatched. CDR3 protein: CASSPGGGQEQYF. CDR3 in DNA: TGTGCCAGCTCACCGGGCGGGGGTCAGGAGCAGTACTTC.

This clone was observed once. The V call is TRBV2, the J call TRBJ1-2; 8 bases map to TRBD1. V trimming: 6 bases; J trimming: 4 bases; junction bases outside the gene matches: 4. CDR1 and CDR2 (germline): SNHLY, FYNNEI. This CDR3 has 13 residues. The CDR3 coding sequence is TGTGCCAGCAGCGAGGACAGGGTCTATGGCTACACCTTC. Translation gives CASSEDRVYGYTF. The whole variable domain, remainder taken from reference TRBV2 and TRBJ1-2, is EPEVTQTPSHQVTQMGQEVILRCVPISNHLYFYWYRQILGQKVEFLVSFYNNEISEKSEIFDDQFSVERPDGSNFTLKIRSTKLEDSAMYFCASSEDRVYGYTFGSGTRLTVV.

Here the CDR3 reads CARWDSGYGYTF. The CDR3 DNA is TGTGCCAGGTGGGACAGCGGCTATGGCTACACCTTC. V usage is TRBV6-5 and J usage is TRBJ1-2, with 7 bases lining up with TRBD1. The trim removed 9 bases at V and 4 bases at J, leaving 5 bases unmatched. The V gene's germline CDR1 is MNHEY and CDR2 SVGAGI. This CDR3 spans 12 amino acids.

This clone appeared many times. The chain's CDR3 is CASSMASGQTYEQYF. The CDR3 nucleotides read TGTGCCAGTAGTATGGCTAGCGGGCAGACCTACGAGCAGTACTTC. V is TRBV19 and J is TRBJ2-7, with 8 positions matching TRBD2. The CDR3 totals 15 residues. Germline CDR1 and CDR2: LNHDA and SQIVND (reference sequence). The V segment lost 3 bases and the J segment 2 bases; nucleotides outside the gene matches: 6.

V is TRBV4-2 and J is TRBJ1-4, with TRBD1 matching 7 bases. The CDR3 runs 14 residues. CDR1 and CDR2 from the germline V gene are LGHNA and YNFKEQ. The J segment lost 8 bases and the V segment lost 5 bases, leaving 8 bases of the junction unmatched. This CDR3 is CASSEQGPGEKLFF. CDR3 coding DNA: TGTGCCAGCAGCGAACAGGGGCCGGGGGAAAAACTGTTTTTT.

The V call is TRBV18, the J call TRBJ2-1, with 8 bases lining up with TRBD2. V gave up 6 bases and J gave up 9 bases; unmatched junction bases: 13. CDR3 size: 15 residues. From germline, CDR1 is KGHSH and CDR2 LQKENI. The CDR3 DNA follows: TGTGCCAGCTCTCGGGGGGGTAGCTCAGCGGGTGAGCAGTTCTTC. Protein product: CASSRGGSSAGEQFF.

V gene TRBV11-2 combines with J gene TRBJ2-1; no firm D call. Per germline, CDR1 SGHAT and CDR2 FQNNGV. Trimming shortened V by 2 bases and J by 0 bases, and 8 bases separated the two germline ends. The CDR3 sequence is 15 residues long. The CDR3 here is CASSLSLGSYNEQFF. CDR3 DNA sequence: TGTGCCAGCAGCTTAAGCCTTGGCTCCTACAATGAGCAGTTCTTC.

This sequence joins TRBV19 and TRBJ2-7; 7 bases align to TRBD1. The trim removed 2 bases at V and 5 bases at J, leaving 6 bases unmatched. Germline V CDR1 and CDR2: LNHDA, SQIVND (reference sequence). This CDR3 region has 14 residues. The CDR3 region is CASSIMTGSHEQYF. CDR3 sequence (DNA): TGTGCCAGTAGTATAATGACAGGGTCCCACGAGCAGTACTTC.

V is TRBV20-1 and J is TRBJ1-1, with D hard to call. V was shortened by 3 bases and J by 10 bases, with 12 bases between the two germline ends. The CDR3 extends over 11 amino acids. Germline V gene data show CDR1 as DFQATT and CDR2 as SNEGSKA (reference sequence). As DNA, the CDR3 is TGCAGTGCTAGGGGAGAATCGGTAGCTTTCTTT. Encoded protein: CSARGESVAFF.

The chain couples TRBV19 to TRBJ2-1; D may be TRBD2 (6 bases). There are 17 residues in the CDR3. The germline CDR1 and CDR2 sequences are LNHDA and SQIVND (reference sequence). V dropped 1 base and J dropped 2 bases, with 15 bases sitting between them. The CDR3 sequence is CASSIGGGVTTYNEQFF. DNA for the CDR3: TGTGCCAGTAGTATAGGGGGCGGGGTAACCACCTACAATGAGCAGTTCTTC.

V gene TRBV28 combines with J gene TRBJ2-5; D call uncertain. With 3 bases removed from V and 7 bases from J, the gap between germline ends came to 12 bases. CDR3 length equals 13 residues. The germline V gene has CDR1 MDHEN and CDR2 SYDVKM. The CDR3 region has the DNA TGTGCCAGCAGTTTTCGCAAGCTCGGGACCCAGTACTTC. It codes for CASSFRKLGTQYF. Using reference TRBV28 and TRBJ2-5 for the parts outside the CDR3, the full variable domain is DVKVTQSSRYLVKRTGEKVFLECVQDMDHENMFWYRQDPGLGLRLIYFSYDVKMKEKGDIPEGYSVSREKKERFSLILESASTNQTSMYLCASSFRKLGTQYFGPGTRLLVL.